This TCR beta chain emerged from a study of T cells after posttransplantation cyclophosphamide. Study-wide points: Later blood repertoires were often dominated by clones from the donor CD8+ memory compartment. Blood and skin or GI T cell repertoires showed limited TRB overlap.

This table comes from immunoSEQ multiplex PCR, and its TCRdb copy is limited to in-frame clones, with some not included. The sample records fewer than 25,000 clones, roughly 90% being singletons. The germline gives CDR1 MGHDK, CDR2 SYGVNS. This CDR3 comprises 14 residues. The V end lost 4 bases, the J end lost 2 bases, and 9 bases lay between the germline ends. Sampled 1 year posttransplant, controls received myeloablative marrow transplants, methotrexate and a calcineurin inhibitor. This clone was picked up a small number of times. The antigen remains unidentified. The sequenced sample was PBMCs, obtained after an allogeneic stem cell transplant with a calcineurin inhibitor and methotrexate. This clonotype originated in a female patient in her fifties who received an allogeneic stem cell transplant from an unrelated donor, was CMV-positive, and had chronic GVHD only. These T cells may partly come from the graft donor. The chain has TRBV25-1 and TRBJ1-3; D may be TRBD1 (5 bases). CDR3 sequence (DNA): TGTGCCAGCAGTGGTGCAGGGCCTGGAAACACCATATATTTT. It translates to CASSGAGPGNTIYF.